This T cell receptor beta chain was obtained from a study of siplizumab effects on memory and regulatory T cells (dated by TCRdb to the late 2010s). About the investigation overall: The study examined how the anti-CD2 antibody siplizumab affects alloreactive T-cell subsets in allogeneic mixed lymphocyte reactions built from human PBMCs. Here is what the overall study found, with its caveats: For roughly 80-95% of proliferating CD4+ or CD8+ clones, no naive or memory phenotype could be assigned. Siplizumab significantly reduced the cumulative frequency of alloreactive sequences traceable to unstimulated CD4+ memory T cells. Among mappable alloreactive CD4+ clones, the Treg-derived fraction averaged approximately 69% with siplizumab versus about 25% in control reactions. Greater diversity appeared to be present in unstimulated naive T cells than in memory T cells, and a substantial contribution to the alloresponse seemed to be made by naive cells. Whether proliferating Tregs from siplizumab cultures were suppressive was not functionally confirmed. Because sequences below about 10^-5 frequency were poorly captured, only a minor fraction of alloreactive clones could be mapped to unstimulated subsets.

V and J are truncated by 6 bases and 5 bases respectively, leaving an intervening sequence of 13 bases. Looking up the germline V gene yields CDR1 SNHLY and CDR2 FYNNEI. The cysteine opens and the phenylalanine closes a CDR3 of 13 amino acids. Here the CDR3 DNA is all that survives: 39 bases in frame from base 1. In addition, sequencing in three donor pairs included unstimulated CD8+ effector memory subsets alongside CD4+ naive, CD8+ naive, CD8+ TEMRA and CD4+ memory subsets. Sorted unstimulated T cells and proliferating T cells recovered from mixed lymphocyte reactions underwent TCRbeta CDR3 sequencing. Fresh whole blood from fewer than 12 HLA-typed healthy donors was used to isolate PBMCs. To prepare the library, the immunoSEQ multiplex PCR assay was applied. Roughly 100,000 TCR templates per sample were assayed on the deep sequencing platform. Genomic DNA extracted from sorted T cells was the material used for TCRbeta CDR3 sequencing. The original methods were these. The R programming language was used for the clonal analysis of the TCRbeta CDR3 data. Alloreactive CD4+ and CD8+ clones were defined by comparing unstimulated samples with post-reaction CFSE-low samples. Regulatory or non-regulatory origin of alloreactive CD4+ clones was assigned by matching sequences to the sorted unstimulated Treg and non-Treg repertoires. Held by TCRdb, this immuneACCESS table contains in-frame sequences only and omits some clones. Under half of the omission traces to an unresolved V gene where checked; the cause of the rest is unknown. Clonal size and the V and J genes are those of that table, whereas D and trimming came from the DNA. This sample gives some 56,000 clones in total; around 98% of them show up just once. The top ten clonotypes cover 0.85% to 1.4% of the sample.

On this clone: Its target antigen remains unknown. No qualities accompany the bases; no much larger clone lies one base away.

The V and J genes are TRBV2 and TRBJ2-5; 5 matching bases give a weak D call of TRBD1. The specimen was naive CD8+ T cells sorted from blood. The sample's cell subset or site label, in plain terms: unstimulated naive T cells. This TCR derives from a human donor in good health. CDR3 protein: CASSRVSRETQYF. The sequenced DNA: TGTGCCAGCAGCAGGGTTAGCCGGGAGACCCAGTACTTC.